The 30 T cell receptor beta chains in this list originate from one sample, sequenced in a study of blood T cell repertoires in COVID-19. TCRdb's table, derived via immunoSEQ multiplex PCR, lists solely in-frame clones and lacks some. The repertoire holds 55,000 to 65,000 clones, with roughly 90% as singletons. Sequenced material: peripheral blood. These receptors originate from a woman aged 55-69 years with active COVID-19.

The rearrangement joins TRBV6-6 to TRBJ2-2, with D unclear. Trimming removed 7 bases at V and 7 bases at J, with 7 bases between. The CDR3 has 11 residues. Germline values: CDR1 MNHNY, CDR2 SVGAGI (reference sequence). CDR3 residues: CASTLGGELFF. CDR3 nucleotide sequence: TGTGCCAGCACCCTCGGCGGGGAGCTGTTTTTT.

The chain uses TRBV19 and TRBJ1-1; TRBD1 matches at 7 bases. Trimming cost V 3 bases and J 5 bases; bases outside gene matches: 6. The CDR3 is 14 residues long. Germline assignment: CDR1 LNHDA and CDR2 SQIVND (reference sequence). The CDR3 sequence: CASSIDRVGTEAFF. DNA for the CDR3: TGTGCCAGTAGTATCGACAGGGTTGGGACTGAAGCTTTCTTT.

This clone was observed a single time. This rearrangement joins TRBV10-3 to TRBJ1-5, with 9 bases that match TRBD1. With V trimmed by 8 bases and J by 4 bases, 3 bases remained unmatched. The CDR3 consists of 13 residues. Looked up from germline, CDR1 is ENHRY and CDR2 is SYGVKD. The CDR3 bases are TGTGCCATCGGGGACAGGGAAAATCAGCCCCAGCATTTT. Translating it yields CAIGDRENQPQHF.

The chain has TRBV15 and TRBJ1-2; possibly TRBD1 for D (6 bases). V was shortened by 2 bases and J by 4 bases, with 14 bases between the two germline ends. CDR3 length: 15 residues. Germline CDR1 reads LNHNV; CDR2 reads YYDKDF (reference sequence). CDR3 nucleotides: TGTGCCACCAGCAGATCGAGGGGGGGGGCCTATGGCTACACCTTC. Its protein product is CATSRSRGGAYGYTF.

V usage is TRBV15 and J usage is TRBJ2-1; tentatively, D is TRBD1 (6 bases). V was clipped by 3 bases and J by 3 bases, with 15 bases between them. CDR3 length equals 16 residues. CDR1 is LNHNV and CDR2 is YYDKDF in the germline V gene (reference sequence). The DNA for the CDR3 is TGTGCCACCAGCAGTGCCGGGCAGGGGATCTACAATGAGCAGTTCTTC. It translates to CATSSAGQGIYNEQFF.

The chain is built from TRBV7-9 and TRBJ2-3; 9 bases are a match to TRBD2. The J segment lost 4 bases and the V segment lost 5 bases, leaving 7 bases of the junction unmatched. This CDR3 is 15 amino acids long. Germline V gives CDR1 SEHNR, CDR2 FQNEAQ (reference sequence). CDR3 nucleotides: TGTGCCAGCAGCCTCTGGCGGGGGGGCCCAGATACGCAGTATTTT. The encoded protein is CASSLWRGGPDTQYF. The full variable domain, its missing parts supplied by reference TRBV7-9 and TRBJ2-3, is DTGVSQNPRHKITKRGQNVTFRCDPISEHNRLYWYRQTLGQGPEFLTYFQNEAQLEKSRLLSDRFSAERPKGSFSTLEIQRTEQGDSAMYLCASSLWRGGPDTQYFGPGTRLTVL.

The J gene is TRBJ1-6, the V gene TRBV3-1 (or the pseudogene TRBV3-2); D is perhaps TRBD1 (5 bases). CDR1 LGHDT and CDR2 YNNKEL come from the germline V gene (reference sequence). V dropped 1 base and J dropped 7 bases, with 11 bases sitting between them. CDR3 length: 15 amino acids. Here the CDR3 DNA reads TGTGCCAGCAGCCAAGCTCAGGGAAGGAATTCACCCCTCCACTTT. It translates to CASSQAQGRNSPLHF.

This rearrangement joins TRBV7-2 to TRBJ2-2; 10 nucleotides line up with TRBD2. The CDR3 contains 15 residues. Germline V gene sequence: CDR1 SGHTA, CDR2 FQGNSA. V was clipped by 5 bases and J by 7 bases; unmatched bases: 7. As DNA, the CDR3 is TGTGCCAGCAGCCAGCGGGGGGGCCGTGACGGGGAGCTGTTTTTT. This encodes CASSQRGGRDGELFF.

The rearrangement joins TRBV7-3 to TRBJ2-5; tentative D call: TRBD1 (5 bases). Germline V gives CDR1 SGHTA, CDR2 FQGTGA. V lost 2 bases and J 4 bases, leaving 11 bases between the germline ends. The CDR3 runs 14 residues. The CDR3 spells CASSLGTGRETQYF. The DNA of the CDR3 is TGTGCCAGCAGCTTAGGCACAGGCCGAGAGACCCAGTACTTC.

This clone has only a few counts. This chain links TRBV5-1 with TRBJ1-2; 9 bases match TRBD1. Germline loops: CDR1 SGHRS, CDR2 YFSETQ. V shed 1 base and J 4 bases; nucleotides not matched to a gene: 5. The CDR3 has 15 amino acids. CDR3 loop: CASSLSGTGPYGYTF. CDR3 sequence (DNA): TGCGCCAGCAGCTTGTCGGGGACAGGGCCCTATGGCTACACCTTC.

The CDR3 DNA reads TGCGCCAGCAGCTGGGGCAGGGGCCAAGAGACCCAGTACTTC. It is translated as CASSWGRGQETQYF. The chain links TRBV5-1 to TRBJ2-5; a possible D gene is TRBD1 (6 bases). Trimming stripped 3 bases from V and 1 base from J, with 10 bases between. Germline lookup yields CDR1 SGHRS and CDR2 YFSETQ. The CDR3 has 14 amino acids.

CDR3 region: CASSSPLLVEQYF. The CDR3 DNA is TGTGCCAGCAGCTCCCCGCTTTTAGTCGAGCAGTACTTC. The V gene is TRBV11-1, the J gene TRBJ2-7; D ambiguous. From germline, CDR1 is SGHAT and CDR2 FQDESV (reference sequence). V was shortened by 4 bases and J by 6 bases, with 13 bases between the two germline ends. The CDR3 has 13 residues. The complete variable domain, with remaining parts taken from reference TRBV11-1 and TRBJ2-7, reads EAEVAQSPRYKITEKSQAVAFWCDPISGHATLYWYRQILGQGPELLVQFQDESVVDDSQLPKDRFSAERLKGVDSTLKIQPAELGDSAMYLCASSSPLLVEQYFGPGTRLTVT.

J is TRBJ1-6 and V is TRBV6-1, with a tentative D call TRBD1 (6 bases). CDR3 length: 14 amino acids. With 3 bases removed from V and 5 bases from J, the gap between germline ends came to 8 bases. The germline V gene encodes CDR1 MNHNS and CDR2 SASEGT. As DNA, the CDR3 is TGTGCCAGCAGTGATACAGGGAATAATTCACCCCTCCACTTT. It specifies CASSDTGNNSPLHF.

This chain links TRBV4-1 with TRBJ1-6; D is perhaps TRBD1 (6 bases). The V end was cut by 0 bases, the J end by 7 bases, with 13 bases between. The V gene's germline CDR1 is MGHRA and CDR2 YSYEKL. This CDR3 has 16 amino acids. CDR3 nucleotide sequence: TGCGCCAGCAGCCAAGAGGCCAGGGGCGCAAATTCACCCCTCCACTTT. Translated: CASSQEARGANSPLHF.

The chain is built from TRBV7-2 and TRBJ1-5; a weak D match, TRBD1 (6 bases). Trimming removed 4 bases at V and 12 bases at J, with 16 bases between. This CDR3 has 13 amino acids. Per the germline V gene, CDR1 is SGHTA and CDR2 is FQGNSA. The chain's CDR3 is CASSSDRQLYQHF. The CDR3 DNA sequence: TGTGCCAGCAGCTCCGACAGGCAACTCTACCAGCATTTT.

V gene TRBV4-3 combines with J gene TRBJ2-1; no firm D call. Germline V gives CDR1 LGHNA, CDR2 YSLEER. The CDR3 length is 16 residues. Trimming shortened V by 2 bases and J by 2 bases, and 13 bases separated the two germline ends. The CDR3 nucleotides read TGCGCCAGCAGCCAACACATGACTCCTCCCTACAATGAGCAGTTCTTC. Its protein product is CASSQHMTPPYNEQFF.

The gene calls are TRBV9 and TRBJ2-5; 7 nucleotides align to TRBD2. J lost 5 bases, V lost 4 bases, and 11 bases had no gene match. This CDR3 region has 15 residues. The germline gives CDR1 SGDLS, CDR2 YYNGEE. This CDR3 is CASSPRPGGGETQYF. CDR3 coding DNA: TGTGCCAGCAGCCCTCGACCGGGGGGTGGGGAGACCCAGTACTTC.

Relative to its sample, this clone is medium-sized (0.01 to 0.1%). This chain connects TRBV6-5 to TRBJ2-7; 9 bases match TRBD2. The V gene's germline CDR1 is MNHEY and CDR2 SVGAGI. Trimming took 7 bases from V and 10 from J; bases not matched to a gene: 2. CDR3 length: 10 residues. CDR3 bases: TGTGCCAGCATGGGACTAGCTCAGTACTTC. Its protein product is CASMGLAQYF.

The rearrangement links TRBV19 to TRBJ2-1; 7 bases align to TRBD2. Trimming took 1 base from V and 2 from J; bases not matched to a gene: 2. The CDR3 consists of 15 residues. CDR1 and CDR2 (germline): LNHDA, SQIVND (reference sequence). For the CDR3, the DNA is TGTGCCAGTAGTATAGGGGGGGGAACCTACAATGAGCAGTTCTTC. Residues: CASSIGGGTYNEQFF.

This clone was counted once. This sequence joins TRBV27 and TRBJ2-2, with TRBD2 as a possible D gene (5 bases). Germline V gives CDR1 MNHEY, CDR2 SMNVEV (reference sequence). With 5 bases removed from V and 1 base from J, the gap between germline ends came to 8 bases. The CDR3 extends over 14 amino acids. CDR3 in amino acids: CASSPRGNTGELFF. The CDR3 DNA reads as TGTGCCAGCAGTCCCCGGGGGAACACCGGGGAGCTGTTTTTT.

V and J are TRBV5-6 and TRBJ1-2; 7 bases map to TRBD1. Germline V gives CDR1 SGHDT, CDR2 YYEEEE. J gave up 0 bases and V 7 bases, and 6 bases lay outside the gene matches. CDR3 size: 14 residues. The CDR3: CASGGTGANYGYTF. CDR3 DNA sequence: TGTGCCAGCGGTGGAACAGGGGCTAACTATGGCTACACCTTC.

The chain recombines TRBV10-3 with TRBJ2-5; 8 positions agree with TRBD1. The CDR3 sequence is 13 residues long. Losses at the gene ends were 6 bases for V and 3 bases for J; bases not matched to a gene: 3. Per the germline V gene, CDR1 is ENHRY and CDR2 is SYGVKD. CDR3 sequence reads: CAISLTGEETQYF. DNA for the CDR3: TGTGCCATCAGCTTGACAGGGGAAGAGACCCAGTACTTC.

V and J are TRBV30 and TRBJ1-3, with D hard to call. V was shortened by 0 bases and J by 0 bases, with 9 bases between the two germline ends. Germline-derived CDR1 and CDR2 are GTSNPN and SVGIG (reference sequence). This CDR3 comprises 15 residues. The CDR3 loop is CAWSVSRSSGNTIYF. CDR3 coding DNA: TGTGCCTGGAGTGTAAGTCGGTCCTCTGGAAACACCATATATTTT.

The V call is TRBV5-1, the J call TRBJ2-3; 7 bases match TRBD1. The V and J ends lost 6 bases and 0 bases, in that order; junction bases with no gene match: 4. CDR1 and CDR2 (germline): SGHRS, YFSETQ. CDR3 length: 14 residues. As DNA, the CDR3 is TGCGCCAGCACGAAGGGGGCGAGCACAGATACGCAGTATTTT. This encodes CASTKGASTDTQYF.

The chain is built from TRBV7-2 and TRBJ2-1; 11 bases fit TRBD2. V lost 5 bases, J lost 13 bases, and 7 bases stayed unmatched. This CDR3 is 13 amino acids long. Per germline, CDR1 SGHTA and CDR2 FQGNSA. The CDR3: CASSPTSGGLQFF. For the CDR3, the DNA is TGTGCCAGCAGCCCTACTAGCGGGGGTTTACAGTTCTTC.

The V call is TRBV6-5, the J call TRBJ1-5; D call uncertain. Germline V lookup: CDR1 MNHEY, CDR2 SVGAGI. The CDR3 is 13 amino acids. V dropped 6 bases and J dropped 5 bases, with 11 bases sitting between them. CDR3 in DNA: TGTGCCAGCAGGGCCCTCGGAGATCAGCCCCAGCATTTT. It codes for CASRALGDQPQHF.

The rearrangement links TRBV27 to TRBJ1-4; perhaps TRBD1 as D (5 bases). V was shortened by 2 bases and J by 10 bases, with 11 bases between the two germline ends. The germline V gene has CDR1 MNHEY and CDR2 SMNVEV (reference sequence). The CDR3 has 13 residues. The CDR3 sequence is CASSLQGTGKLFF. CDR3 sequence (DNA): TGTGCCAGCAGTTTACAGGGTACTGGAAAACTGTTTTTT.

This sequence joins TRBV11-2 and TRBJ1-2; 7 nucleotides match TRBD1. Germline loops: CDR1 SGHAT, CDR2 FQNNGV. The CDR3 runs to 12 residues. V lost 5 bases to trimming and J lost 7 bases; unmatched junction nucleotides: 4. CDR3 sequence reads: CASSPDRAGYTF. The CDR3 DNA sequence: TGTGCCAGCAGCCCCGACAGGGCTGGCTACACCTTC. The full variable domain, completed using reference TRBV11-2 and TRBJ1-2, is EAGVAQSPRYKIIEKRQSVAFWCNPISGHATLYWYQQILGQGPKLLIQFQNNGVVDDSQLPKDRFSAERLKGVDSTLKIQPAKLEDSAVYLCASSPDRAGYTFGSGTRLTVV.

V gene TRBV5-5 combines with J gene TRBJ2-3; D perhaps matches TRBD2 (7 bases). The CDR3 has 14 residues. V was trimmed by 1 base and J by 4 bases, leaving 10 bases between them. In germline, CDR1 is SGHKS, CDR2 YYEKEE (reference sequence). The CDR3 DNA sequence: TGTGCCAGCAGCTTGCAAGGGGGGGCAGATACGCAGTATTTT. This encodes CASSLQGGADTQYF.

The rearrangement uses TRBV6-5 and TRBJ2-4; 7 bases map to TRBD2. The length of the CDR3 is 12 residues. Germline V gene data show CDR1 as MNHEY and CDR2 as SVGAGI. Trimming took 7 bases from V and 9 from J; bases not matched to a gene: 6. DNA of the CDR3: TGTGCCAGCACCCCCTGGGGGGGCATTCAGTACTTC. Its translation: CASTPWGGIQYF.